This T cell receptor beta chain appears in the sequencing data of a study of T cell responses to AZD1222 COVID-19 vaccine (dated by TCRdb to the early 2020s). For the study in its entirety: AZD1222 recipients with second doses at about 4 weeks or about 12 weeks were pooled, because spike-specific TCR depth and breadth did not differ between schedules. A total of roughly 240 trial participants underwent TCR sequencing, of whom some 210 received two doses of AZD1222 and around 25 received two doses of the MenACWY control vaccine. Trial participants were enrolled into age subgroups of 18-55, 56-69 and 70-plus years, which contained approximately 150, 28 and 58 TCR-sequenced participants, respectively.

The CDR3 regions of human TCRbeta chains were subjected to immunosequencing. Per the original workflow: TCRs in the repertoires were compared against a reference library of SARS-CoV-2-specific TCRs that had been generated with the MIRA antigen-specificity platform. Breadth meant the fraction of unique TCRs that were SARS-CoV-2-associated, whereas depth meant the fraction of total T cells that were SARS-CoV-2-associated. Using the MIRA data, each spike-specific TCR was mapped to the spike region that the TCR reacts to and placed in a CD4 or CD8 class. Log10-transformed breadth and depth values were compared by one-way ANOVA with Sidak's multiple comparisons tests. What TCRdb holds here is the immuneACCESS table cut down to in-frame rearrangements. Part of the clones is not present; checked against another copy, under half of the missing clones reflect an unresolved V gene, and the others are unexplained. V, J and clone size reflect that table, while D and trimming were determined from the DNA. The sample yields about 180,000 clones; roughly nine tenths were counted once. Approximately 1.8% of the sample rests with the top ten.

Comments on this clone: This receptor's antigen is unknown. Base qualities are not provided; no much larger clone lies one nucleotide away.

Taken from the germline V gene, the CDR1 and CDR2 loops are ENHRY and SYGVKD. Including the terminal cysteine and phenylalanine, the CDR3 comprises 16 residues. The entry retains the CDR3 DNA only, 48 bases that are in frame from base 1. V is pared back by 2 bases and J by 5 bases, with 16 bases lying between the germline termini. General study outcomes and caveats: A significant rise in spike-specific TCR breadth and depth was observed after two AZD1222 doses relative to day 0 and relative to MenACWY recipients. Epitopes outside the regions mutated in the B.1.351 and B.1.1.7 variants were reportedly recognized by nearly half of the unique spike-specific TCRs. Vaccine-associated CD4 TCRs spanned the whole spike protein, with dominant responses in regions 160-218 and 743-854. The 56-69-year group was small, and its depth increase did not reach significance, likely because of low power. Most participants were white British and females outnumbered males, and the authors suggested that clonal diversity may have been underestimated. Conclusions about previously exposed vaccinees are limited, since just five or six AZD1222 recipients were seropositive for SARS-CoV-2 at baseline. Because no day 14 peak-response samples were available, the repertoires could be characterized only after the peak T cell response.

The time point label corresponds to: baseline before first vaccination. Samples from vaccinated people were obtained from the UK trials COV001 and COV002, which included a single-blind randomized controlled phase 2/3 trial of AZD1222 (ChAdOx1 nCoV-19) in healthy adults. For TCRbeta chain sequencing, PBMC samples were collected from trial participants at day 0 and at day 28 after the second dose. Sample: peripheral blood, taken on day 0 of AZD1222 vaccination. The V and J genes are TRBV10-3 and TRBJ2-4, and perhaps TRBD2 as D gene, on 6 matching bases. The source is an adult in good health. The CDR3 region reads CAISEGGAVGQNIQYF. The DNA sequence is as follows: TGTGCCATCAGTGAGGGAGGGGCAGTGGGGCAAAACATTCAGTACTTC.